Below are 3 T cell receptor beta chains sequenced from a single sample in a study of blood T cells in healthy people across ages. PCR was performed a second time for about 7 to 11 cycles using a sample-barcoded 5' primer and a J-beta primer mix. TCRdb reprocessed the 5' RACE reads via MiXCR and lists one record per CDR3 protein. The sample holds around 820,000 distinct CDR3 sequences; 25% are singletons and the top ten take around 3.6%. This same sample was also taken into another study, of T cells of mothers and their children.

Sequencing was done on a sample of blood. All receptors derive from a boy younger than 18 in good health.

The rearrangement links TRBV9 to TRBJ2-2, with D perhaps given as TRBD1 or TRBD2 (5 bases each). The CDR3 covers 16 residues. V lost 2 bases and J 1 base, leaving 12 bases between the germline ends. CDR1 is SGDLS and CDR2 is YYNGEE in the germline V gene. This CDR3 reads CASSVIEGKNTGELFF. CDR3 coding DNA: TGTGCCAGCAGCGTTATCGAGGGGAAGAACACCGGGGAGCTGTTTTTT.

The chain combines TRBV21-1 with TRBJ2-1. TRBV21-1 is a pseudogene. The CDR3 is made up of 16 amino acids. CDR3 in DNA: TGTGCCAGCAGCAAAGAGACCGGGGGCTCCTACAATGAGCAGTTCTTC. Translation: CASSKETGGSYNEQFF.

There are many counts of this clonotype. The V call is TRBV27, the J call TRBJ2-5; 12 bases agree with TRBD2. The assigned J gene may be wrong: the sequence end matches TRBJ2-1 better. Per germline, CDR1 MNHEY and CDR2 SMNVEV (reference sequence). This CDR3 has 15 amino acids. CDR3 sequence (DNA): TGTGCCAGCAGACTAGCGGGGGGCCGATACAATGAGCAGTTCTTC. Encoded protein: CASRLAGGRYNEQFF.